These T cell receptor beta chains were read from a single sample in a study of blood T cell repertoires in COVID-19. Here immunoSEQ multiplex PCR was the method, and the copy in TCRdb shows in-frame clones only, minus some. Seen here are 20,000 to 30,000 clones, around 65% observed once, and the top ten hold about 7.3%. Specimen: peripheral blood. All receptors derive from a man aged 55 to 70 with active or convalescent COVID-19. The CDR3 runs from the conserved cysteine through the conserved F or W. D genes are given only for firm matches. The size of a clone is reported for some rows only, either as once, few or many, or as a class for expanded clones.

D gene: .; V gene: TRBV3-1/TRBV3-2; clone size: few; J gene: TRBJ1-2; CDR3 protein: CASSPSTGLKGGYTF; CDR3 DNA: TGTGCCAGCAGCCCATCCACAGGGTTAAAAGGGGGCTACACCTTC
D gene: .; V gene: TRBV6-6; clone size: .; J gene: TRBJ2-7; CDR3 protein: CASSPLGGQGRGGEQYF; CDR3 DNA: TGTGCCAGCAGTCCCCTTGGGGGTCAGGGGCGTGGGGGTGAGCAGTACTTC
D gene: .; V gene: TRBV12-3/TRBV12-4; clone size: .; J gene: TRBJ1-1; CDR3 protein: CASSQGVTEAFF; CDR3 DNA: TGTGCCAGCTCTCAAGGAGTCACTGAAGCTTTCTTT
D gene: .; V gene: TRBV10-3; clone size: .; J gene: TRBJ1-5; CDR3 protein: CAISEWGGGNQPQHF; CDR3 DNA: TGTGCCATCAGTGAGTGGGGGGGTGGCAATCAGCCCCAGCATTTT
D gene: TRBD2; V gene: TRBV27; clone size: .; J gene: TRBJ2-3; CDR3 protein: CASRTSGRRLDTQYF; CDR3 DNA: TGTGCCAGCAGAACTAGCGGGAGGCGATTGGATACGCAGTATTTT
D gene: TRBD2; V gene: TRBV18; clone size: .; J gene: TRBJ2-3; CDR3 protein: CASSPRTSGAVRTDTQYF; CDR3 DNA: TGTGCCAGCTCACCCCGTACTAGCGGGGCGGTGCGCACAGATACGCAGTATTTT
D gene: .; V gene: TRBV30; clone size: .; J gene: TRBJ2-7; CDR3 protein: CAWSVLDKQYF; CDR3 DNA: TGTGCCTGGAGTGTACTAGACAAGCAGTACTTC
D gene: TRBD2; V gene: TRBV5-6; clone size: .; J gene: TRBJ2-1; CDR3 protein: CASSDIGAGVDYNEQFF; CDR3 DNA: TGTGCCAGCAGCGACATCGGGGCGGGAGTGGATTACAATGAGCAGTTCTTC
D gene: .; V gene: TRBV28; clone size: .; J gene: TRBJ2-7; CDR3 protein: CASTAGTYEQYF; CDR3 DNA: TGTGCCAGCACGGCAGGGACCTACGAGCAGTACTTC
D gene: TRBD2; V gene: TRBV10-1; clone size: .; J gene: TRBJ2-1; CDR3 protein: CASSESSGLAAYNEQFF; CDR3 DNA: TGCGCCAGCAGTGAGTCTTCGGGACTAGCGGCCTACAATGAGCAGTTCTTC
D gene: TRBD1; V gene: TRBV11-2; clone size: .; J gene: TRBJ1-1; CDR3 protein: CASSPRWKGAEGNTEAFF; CDR3 DNA: TGTGCCAGCAGCCCTAGGTGGAAGGGGGCCGAGGGGAACACTGAAGCTTTCTTT
D gene: .; V gene: TRBV6-1; clone size: few; J gene: TRBJ1-1; CDR3 protein: CASSETTVNTEAFF; CDR3 DNA: TGTGCCAGCAGTGAGACGACAGTGAACACTGAAGCTTTCTTT
D gene: .; V gene: TRBV18; clone size: .; J gene: TRBJ1-4; CDR3 protein: CASSPSQRGPNEKLFF; CDR3 DNA: TGTGCCAGCTCCCCATCTCAGCGGGGCCCTAATGAAAAACTGTTTTTT
D gene: .; V gene: TRBV7-9; clone size: few; J gene: TRBJ2-3; CDR3 protein: CASSLGDLSLNF; CDR3 DNA: TGTGCCAGCAGCCTAGGGGACTTGTCCTTAAACTTT
D gene: TRBD1; V gene: TRBV3-1/TRBV3-2; clone size: few; J gene: TRBJ1-2; CDR3 protein: CASSHGGTGGFGYTF; CDR3 DNA: TGTGCCAGCAGCCACGGCGGGACAGGGGGTTTTGGCTACACCTTC
D gene: TRBD1; V gene: TRBV6-5; clone size: .; J gene: TRBJ2-7; CDR3 protein: CASSPTGGGYEQYF; CDR3 DNA: TGTGCCAGCAGTCCGACAGGGGGGGGATACGAGCAGTACTTC
D gene: .; V gene: TRBV5-4; clone size: few; J gene: TRBJ2-6; CDR3 protein: CASSLLFGSSGANVLTF; CDR3 DNA: TGTGCCAGCAGCCTTCTGTTTGGCAGCTCTGGGGCCAACGTCCTGACTTTC
D gene: .; V gene: TRBV11-2; clone size: .; J gene: TRBJ2-6; CDR3 protein: CASSFTRRANVLTF; CDR3 DNA: TGTGCCAGCAGCTTTACTCGTAGGGCCAACGTCCTGACTTTC
D gene: TRBD1; V gene: TRBV2; clone size: .; J gene: TRBJ1-5; CDR3 protein: CASRDRGGTRNQPQHF; CDR3 DNA: TGTGCCAGCAGAGACAGGGGGGGGACTCGGAATCAGCCCCAGCATTTT
D gene: TRBD1; V gene: TRBV30; clone size: once; J gene: TRBJ1-2; CDR3 protein: CAFLPGTGLIYGYTF; CDR3 DNA: TGTGCCTTTTTACCCGGGACAGGGCTCATCTATGGCTACACCTTC
D gene: TRBD2; V gene: TRBV7-2; clone size: .; J gene: TRBJ2-1; CDR3 protein: CASSAYLPGLADYNEQFF; CDR3 DNA: TGTGCCAGCAGCGCCTACCTTCCGGGACTAGCGGACTACAATGAGCAGTTCTTC
D gene: .; V gene: TRBV11-3; clone size: .; J gene: TRBJ2-2; CDR3 protein: CASSPSPANTGELFF; CDR3 DNA: TGTGCCAGCAGCCCCTCGCCGGCGAACACCGGGGAGCTGTTTTTT
D gene: .; V gene: TRBV18; clone size: .; J gene: TRBJ2-7; CDR3 protein: CASSPIARSQSHLGSYEQYF; CDR3 DNA: TGTGCCAGCTCACCAATTGCGAGGAGTCAATCGCATTTAGGCTCATACGAGCAGTACTTC
D gene: .; V gene: TRBV2; clone size: .; J gene: TRBJ1-5; CDR3 protein: CASSEETVSNQPQHF; CDR3 DNA: TGTGCCAGCAGTGAAGAGACAGTTAGCAATCAGCCCCAGCATTTT
D gene: TRBD1; V gene: TRBV5-1; clone size: .; J gene: TRBJ2-2; CDR3 protein: CASSLGHRGSGTGELFF; CDR3 DNA: TGCGCCAGCAGCTTGGGACACAGGGGATCGGGCACCGGGGAGCTGTTTTTT
D gene: TRBD2; V gene: TRBV2; clone size: .; J gene: TRBJ2-7; CDR3 protein: CASSPTRTSAYEQYF; CDR3 DNA: TGTGCCAGCAGCCCTACCCGGACTAGCGCCTACGAGCAGTACTTC
D gene: .; V gene: TRBV7-2; clone size: .; J gene: TRBJ2-3; CDR3 protein: CASSFVRTDTQYF; CDR3 DNA: TGTGCCAGCAGCTTCGTCCGCACAGATACGCAGTATTTT
D gene: TRBD1; V gene: TRBV7-9; clone size: .; J gene: TRBJ1-1; CDR3 protein: CASSLQTGMNTEAFF; CDR3 DNA: TGTGCCAGCAGCCTACAGACAGGGATGAACACTGAAGCTTTCTTT
D gene: .; V gene: TRBV6-5; clone size: .; J gene: TRBJ2-7; CDR3 protein: CASSTDAIREQYF; CDR3 DNA: TGTGCCAGCAGCACAGACGCCATCCGCGAGCAGTACTTC
D gene: .; V gene: TRBV19; clone size: few; J gene: TRBJ2-3; CDR3 protein: CASRTGTSTDTQYF; CDR3 DNA: TGTGCCAGTAGGACAGGTACTAGCACAGATACGCAGTATTTT
D gene: .; V gene: TRBV29-1; clone size: .; J gene: TRBJ1-2; CDR3 protein: CSVTATGTNYGYTF; CDR3 DNA: TGCAGCGTTACGGCGACAGGTACTAACTATGGCTACACCTTC
D gene: .; V gene: TRBV6-5; clone size: .; J gene: TRBJ2-7; CDR3 protein: CASRLTGGDSYEQYF; CDR3 DNA: TGTGCCAGCAGGCTAACAGGGGGGGACTCCTACGAGCAGTACTTC
D gene: TRBD1; V gene: TRBV29-1; clone size: .; J gene: TRBJ2-6; CDR3 protein: CSVGWTGGTISGANVLTF; CDR3 DNA: TGCAGCGTTGGTTGGACAGGGGGTACCATCTCTGGGGCCAACGTCCTGACTTTC
D gene: .; V gene: TRBV12-3/TRBV12-4; clone size: .; J gene: TRBJ1-2; CDR3 protein: CASSPQGRYGYTF; CDR3 DNA: TGTGCCAGCAGTCCCCAGGGTAGGTATGGCTACACCTTC
D gene: TRBD2; V gene: TRBV2; clone size: .; J gene: TRBJ2-2; CDR3 protein: CASHLSGVGTGELFF; CDR3 DNA: TGTGCCAGCCACTTGAGCGGGGTCGGCACCGGGGAGCTGTTTTTT